What follows describes a single T cell receptor beta chain. These data originate in a study of blood T cell repertoires in COVID-19. Trimming pared 1 base from V and 3 bases from J, leaving 16 bases between. This CDR3 comprises 18 residues. Germline lookup yields CDR1 SGHTA and CDR2 FQGNSA. The assay was immunoSEQ multiplex PCR, and TCRdb's table has in-frame clones only and misses some. The repertoire holds 200,000 to 250,000 clones, with roughly 89% as singletons. What was sequenced was peripheral blood. This receptor was identified in a man between 60 and 75 years old who had recovered from COVID-19. V gene TRBV7-2 combines with J gene TRBJ2-6; possible D gene TRBD1, 5 bases. The CDR3 loop reads CASSLDGAGWYGANVLTF. CDR3 DNA: TGTGCCAGCAGCTTAGACGGCGCAGGGTGGTATGGGGCCAACGTCCTGACTTTC.